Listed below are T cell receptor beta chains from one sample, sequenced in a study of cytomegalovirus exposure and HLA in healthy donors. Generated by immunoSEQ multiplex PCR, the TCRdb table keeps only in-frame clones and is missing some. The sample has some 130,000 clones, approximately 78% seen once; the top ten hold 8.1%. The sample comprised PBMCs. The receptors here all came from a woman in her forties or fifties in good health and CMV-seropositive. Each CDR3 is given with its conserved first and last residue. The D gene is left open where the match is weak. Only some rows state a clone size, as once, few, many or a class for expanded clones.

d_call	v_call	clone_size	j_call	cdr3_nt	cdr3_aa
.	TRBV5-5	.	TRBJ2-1	TGTGCCAGCAGCCTACCCGGGACTCAGGATGAGCAGTTCTTC	CASSLPGTQDEQFF
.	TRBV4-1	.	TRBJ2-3	TGCGCCAGCAGCTTATCGGGGACAGATACGCAGTATTTT	CASSLSGTDTQYF
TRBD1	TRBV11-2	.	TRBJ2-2	TGTGCCAGCGTACTATACAGGGGTACCGGGGAGCTGTTTTTT	CASVLYRGTGELFF
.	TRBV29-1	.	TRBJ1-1	TGCAGCGGGTCCCAGGGGAATCGGGCTTTCTTT	CSGSQGNRAFF
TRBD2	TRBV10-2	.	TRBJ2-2	TGCGCCAGCAGCCGGGACTACCAGAACACCGGGGAGCTGTTTTTT	CASSRDYQNTGELFF
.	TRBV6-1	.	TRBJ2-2	TGTGCCAGCAGTGACGACTGGAGGAGTACCGGGGAGCTGTTTTTT	CASSDDWRSTGELFF
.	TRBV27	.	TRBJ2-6	TGTGCCAGCAGTACCCCAAACAGGGCTGGGGCCAACGTCCTGACTTTC	CASSTPNRAGANVLTF
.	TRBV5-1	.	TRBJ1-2	TGCGCCAGCAGCCGTGACGGGACAAACTATGGCTACACCTTC	CASSRDGTNYGYTF
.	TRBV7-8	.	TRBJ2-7	TGTGCCAGCAGCTTTGACAGATACTACGAGCAGTACTTC	CASSFDRYYEQYF
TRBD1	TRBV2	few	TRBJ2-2	TGTGCCAGCAGTGGTTCAGGGGGCCTCGGGGAGCTGTTTTTT	CASSGSGGLGELFF
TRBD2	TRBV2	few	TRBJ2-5	TGTGCCAGCAGTGTCAGGGAGGGGACCCAGTACTTC	CASSVREGTQYF
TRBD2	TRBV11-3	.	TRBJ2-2	TGTGCCAGCAGCAAGCGGGGGGGCCAAACCGGGGAGCTGTTTTTT	CASSKRGGQTGELFF
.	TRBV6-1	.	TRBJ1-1	TGTGCCAGCAAAAGGACCGGGGGGCATGGCACTGAAGCTTTCTTT	CASKRTGGHGTEAFF
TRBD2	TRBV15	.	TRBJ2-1	TGTGCCACCAGCATCTACCCCCGGACTAGCGGCCGGGGCTCCTACAATGAGCAGTTCTTC	CATSIYPRTSGRGSYNEQFF
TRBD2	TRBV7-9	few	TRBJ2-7	TGTGCCAGCAGCTCCCTACTAGCGGGGGAAAAGTACTTC	CASSSLLAGEKYF
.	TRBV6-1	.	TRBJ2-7	TGTGCCAGCAGGAGCGCCCTACGCCAGTACGACTTC	CASRSALRQYDF
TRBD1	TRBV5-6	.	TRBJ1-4	TGTGCCAGCAGCATAGCCGGGACAGGGTGGGCTAATGAAAAACTGTTTTTT	CASSIAGTGWANEKLFF
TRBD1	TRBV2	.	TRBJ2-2	TGTGCCAGCAGTTCTCCAGGGGGACACCATATCAACACCGGGGAGCTGTTTTTT	CASSSPGGHHINTGELFF
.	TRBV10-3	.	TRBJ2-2	TGTGCCATCAGCCAACAGGGTCGCGGCACCGGGGAGCTGTTTTTT	CAISQQGRGTGELFF
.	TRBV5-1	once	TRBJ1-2	TGCGCCAGCAGGGGGGGAGGGACTTCGGATGGCTACACCTTC	CASRGGGTSDGYTF
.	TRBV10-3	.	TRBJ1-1	TGTGCCATCAAAAATCAGAACACTGAAGCTTTCTTT	CAIKNQNTEAFF
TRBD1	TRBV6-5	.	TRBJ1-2	TGTGCCAGCAGTTCATACCAGGGACAGGGCCCCTATGGCTACACCTTC	CASSSYQGQGPYGYTF